This TCR beta chain was obtained from a study of blood T cell repertoires in COVID-19. TCRdb keeps only in-frame clones here, not all; method: immunoSEQ multiplex PCR. Altogether approximately 230,000 clones are present, roughly four fifths being singletons, with the ten largest covering roughly 15%. Source material: PBMCs or T cells enriched from blood (not recorded which). The receptor was isolated from a man aged 35-49 years who had recovered from COVID-19.

CDR3 coding DNA: TGTGCCAGCAGTGGGAGGGGACAGGGCCCCAATCAGCCCCAGCATTTT. Translating gives CASSGRGQGPNQPQHF. This rearrangement joins TRBV28 to TRBJ1-5; 9 positions agree with TRBD1. The CDR3 covers 16 residues. CDR1 MDHEN and CDR2 SYDVKM come from the germline V gene. V lost 5 bases to trimming and J lost 3 bases; unmatched junction nucleotides: 8.